Listed below are T cell receptor beta chains from one sample, sequenced in a study of cytomegalovirus exposure and HLA in healthy donors. Some clones are missing from TCRdb's copy, which holds only in-frame ones; the method was immunoSEQ multiplex PCR. Counted here are over 250,000 clones, about 85% occurring once; the ten biggest clones make up roughly 1.2%. Sequenced material: PBMCs. Receptors were obtained from a woman aged 25-40 years in good health and CMV-seropositive. Both conserved end residues are part of each CDR3. Fields, in order: J gene, D gene, clone size, V gene, CDR3 protein, CDR3 DNA. D genes are given only for firm matches. Clone size is stated in some rows and not others, as once, few, many or a class when expanded.

TRBJ2-7,NA,NA,TRBV28,CASSLLREQYF,TGTGCCAGCAGTTTACTCCGCGAGCAGTACTTC
TRBJ2-2,TRBD1,NA,TRBV10-3,CAISGTGDPGELFF,TGTGCCATCAGCGGGACAGGGGACCCCGGGGAGCTGTTTTTT
TRBJ2-2,NA,NA,TRBV29-1,CSVAGPNTGELFF,TGCAGCGTTGCCGGACCGAACACCGGGGAGCTGTTTTTT
TRBJ2-7,NA,NA,TRBV6-1,CASSESGNSYEQYF,TGTGCCAGCAGTGAATCCGGGAACTCCTACGAGCAGTACTTC
TRBJ2-7,TRBD1,NA,TRBV6-6,CASSYQQGQRHEQYF,TGTGCCAGCAGTTACCAACAGGGACAGAGGCACGAGCAGTACTTC
TRBJ2-7,NA,NA,TRBV4-3,CASSQEKTGYEQYF,TGCGCCAGCAGCCAAGAAAAGACAGGCTACGAGCAGTACTTC
TRBJ2-1,NA,few,TRBV9,CASSPSGPPNEQFF,TGTGCCAGCAGCCCATCGGGACCGCCAAATGAGCAGTTCTTC
TRBJ2-7,TRBD1,NA,TRBV6-5,CASSNGQGVYEQYF,TGTGCCAGCAGCAATGGACAGGGGGTCTACGAGCAGTACTTC
TRBJ1-1,NA,NA,TRBV6-5,CASMINTEAFF,TGTGCCAGCATGATTAACACTGAAGCTTTCTTT
TRBJ2-7,TRBD1,NA,TRBV5-3,CARSYGTEWDYEQYF,TGTGCCAGAAGCTACGGGACAGAGTGGGACTACGAGCAGTACTTC
TRBJ2-1,NA,once,TRBV9,CASSDHDWSEQFF,TGTGCCAGCAGCGACCATGACTGGAGTGAGCAGTTCTTC
TRBJ2-7,TRBD2,NA,TRBV27,CASSFGLAGGPSSYEQYF,TGTGCCAGCAGTTTTGGGCTAGCGGGAGGCCCAAGCTCCTACGAGCAGTACTTC
TRBJ1-2,NA,once,TRBV2,CASGQLSDNYGYTF,TGTGCCAGCGGTCAACTCAGCGACAACTATGGCTACACCTTC
TRBJ2-3,TRBD1,NA,TRBV15,CATSGGQGRTDTQYF,TGTGCCACCAGCGGGGGACAGGGGCGCACAGATACGCAGTATTTT
TRBJ2-7,TRBD1,NA,TRBV5-6,CASTLGPGGEQYF,TGTGCCAGCACCCTTGGGCCAGGGGGCGAGCAGTACTTC
TRBJ2-7,NA,once,TRBV7-8,CASSTTGTRGTLTYEQYF,TGTGCCAGCAGCACAACCGGGACAAGAGGAACACTAACCTACGAGCAGTACTTC
TRBJ2-7,TRBD1,once,TRBV7-2,CASSFSATRTGGRYEQYF,TGTGCCAGCAGCTTCTCTGCTACCCGGACAGGGGGCAGGTACGAGCAGTACTTC
TRBJ2-1,NA,NA,TRBV11-2,CASSYIGGSFNNEQFF,TGTGCCAGCAGCTATATAGGGGGAAGCTTTAACAATGAGCAGTTCTTC
TRBJ1-2,NA,NA,TRBV29-1,CSVIKDNYGYTF,TGCAGCGTTATTAAGGATAACTATGGCTACACCTTC
TRBJ2-7,TRBD2,NA,TRBV5-1,CASSSPEKRGTSYEQYF,TGCGCCAGCAGCTCACCAGAAAAGCGGGGAACCTCCTACGAGCAGTACTTC
TRBJ1-5,TRBD1,NA,TRBV28,CASSLWEGQGPNQPQHF,TGTGCCAGCAGTTTATGGGAAGGACAGGGCCCCAATCAGCCCCAGCATTTT
TRBJ2-7,NA,NA,TRBV5-6,CASSLDLKVSGPSNVQYF,TGTGCCAGCAGCTTGGACCTAAAAGTTAGCGGCCCCTCTAACGTGCAGTACTTC
TRBJ2-7,NA,NA,TRBV6-5,CASSRRTGTYEQYF,TGTGCCAGCAGCAGAAGGACGGGGACCTACGAGCAGTACTTC
TRBJ1-6,NA,NA,TRBV5-1,CASSLVGSGSPLHF,TGCGCCAGCAGCTTGGTGGGGTCAGGGTCACCCCTCCACTTT
TRBJ1-3,NA,NA,TRBV6-1,CAARLSSGNTIYF,TGTGCCGCCAGACTGAGCTCTGGAAACACCATATATTTT
TRBJ2-3,NA,NA,TRBV5-4,CASSLGPRLAPTDTQYF,TGTGCCAGCAGCTTGGGGCCCAGGCTAGCCCCCACAGATACGCAGTATTTT
TRBJ1-6,NA,NA,TRBV2,CASNLRGPIVHF,TGTGCCAGCAACCTCAGGGGCCCGATTGTCCACTTT
TRBJ2-3,TRBD1,NA,TRBV11-2,CASSLATGARRTDTQYF,TGTGCCAGCAGCTTAGCAACAGGGGCGAGGAGGACAGATACGCAGTATTTT
TRBJ1-1,TRBD1,NA,TRBV9,CASSPGTENTEAFF,TGTGCCAGCAGCCCTGGGACAGAGAACACTGAAGCTTTCTTT
TRBJ2-1,TRBD2,NA,TRBV19,CASSIALAGSDEQFF,TGTGCCAGTAGTATCGCCCTAGCGGGGTCAGATGAGCAGTTCTTC
TRBJ2-7,TRBD1,once,TRBV28,CASSSQGEKDYEQYF,TGTGCCAGCAGTTCCCAGGGGGAAAAGGACTACGAGCAGTACTTC
TRBJ1-4,NA,NA,TRBV18,CASSPLASEKLFF,TGTGCCAGCTCACCGTTGGCCTCGGAAAAACTGTTTTTT
TRBJ2-3,NA,NA,TRBV28,CASSRGREWLVTQYF,TGTGCCAGCAGTAGAGGCAGGGAGTGGTTGGTTACGCAGTATTTT
TRBJ1-2,NA,NA,TRBV29-1,CSGVQGNYGYTF,TGCAGCGGCGTCCAGGGGAACTATGGCTACACCTTC
TRBJ1-2,NA,NA,TRBV27,CASSIGFGYGYTF,TGTGCCAGCAGTATAGGGTTCGGGTATGGCTACACCTTC
TRBJ2-5,NA,NA,TRBV19,CASSPGDQSSAQYF,TGTGCCAGTAGTCCCGGGGACCAGAGCTCTGCCCAGTACTTC
TRBJ2-1,NA,NA,TRBV6-6,CASTLLVQGSNEQFF,TGTGCCAGCACCCTCCTCGTCCAGGGCAGCAATGAGCAGTTCTTC
TRBJ1-6,NA,few,TRBV11-2,CASSFKVSNSPLHF,TGTGCCAGCAGCTTTAAAGTTAGCAATTCACCCCTCCACTTT
TRBJ1-5,NA,NA,TRBV7-2,CASSPRWGNQPQHF,TGTGCCAGCAGCCCCAGATGGGGCAATCAGCCCCAGCATTTT
TRBJ2-7,NA,NA,TRBV7-9,CASSALRAGINEQYF,TGTGCCAGCAGCGCATTGAGGGCAGGGATCAACGAGCAGTACTTC
TRBJ1-2,NA,once,TRBV27,CASSLSSDGGPNYGYTF,TGTGCCAGCAGTTTATCCTCGGACGGAGGCCCTAACTATGGCTACACCTTC